Included here is one T cell receptor beta chain sequence, with context. The CDR3 sequence is 14 residues long. Germline V gives CDR1 MGHRA, CDR2 YSYEKL. With 0 bases removed from V and 10 bases from J, the gap between germline ends came to 13 bases. Original handling: Reference gene primer amplification yielded estimated nucleated cell counts. Generated by immunoSEQ multiplex PCR, the TCRdb table keeps only in-frame clones and is missing some. For V, J and clone size, that table is used; D and trimming come from the DNA. The sample has about 130,000 clones, approximately 85% seen once. These data originate in a study of blood T cell repertoires in COVID-19. The overall study: COVID-19 samples collected from the United States, Italy and Spain covered acute and convalescent phases. In each case, the material was cDNA or gDNA derived from T cells, B-cell-depleted T cells, or PBMCs.

The sample taken for sequencing was peripheral blood. This TCR derives from a human donor in a cohort sampled during active COVID-19. The rearrangement links TRBV4-1 to TRBJ1-5; tentative D call: TRBD1 (6 bases). Here the CDR3 reads CASSQEQGGLPQHF. The CDR3 region has the DNA TGCGCCAGCAGCCAAGAACAGGGCGGTCTTCCCCAGCATTTT.